This T cell receptor beta chain was identified in a study of T cell responses to AZD1222 COVID-19 vaccine. Notes on the study in general: Spike was spanned by vaccine-associated CD4 TCRs, which were dominant at 160-218 and 743-854.

Produced via immunoSEQ multiplex PCR; TCRdb's table is partial and in-frame only. The repertoire holds 150,000 to 200,000 clones, with around nine tenths as singletons. Trimming pared 5 bases from V and 5 bases from J, leaving 13 bases between. There are 15 residues in the CDR3. Germline CDR1 SEHNR, CDR2 FQNEAQ (reference sequence). As to this clone: Its antigen is not identified.

This chain uses TRBV7-9 with TRBJ1-6; D uncertain. This material consisted of peripheral blood, taken 28 days after the second dose of the MenACWY control vaccine. The receptor comes from an adult who received the MenACWY meningococcal vaccine as a control. The CDR3 protein is CASSRILDNNSPLHF. CDR3 nucleotide sequence: TGTGCCAGCAGCCGAATCCTGGATAATAATTCACCCCTCCACTTT.